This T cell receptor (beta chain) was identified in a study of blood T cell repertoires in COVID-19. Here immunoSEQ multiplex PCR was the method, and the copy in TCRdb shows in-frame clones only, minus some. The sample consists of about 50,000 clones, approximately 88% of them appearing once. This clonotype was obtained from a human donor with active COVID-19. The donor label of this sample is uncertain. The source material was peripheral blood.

The CDR3 loop is CASSEGGARGPYGYTF. The CDR3 DNA reads as TGTGCCAGCAGTGAAGGTGGGGCCAGGGGGCCTTATGGCTACACCTTC. V usage is TRBV2 and J usage is TRBJ1-2; 8 nucleotides line up with TRBD1. CDR1 and CDR2 from the germline V gene are SNHLY and FYNNEI. The CDR3 has 16 amino acids. With V trimmed by 1 base and J by 5 bases, 9 bases remained unmatched.